The 18 T cell receptor beta chains below were found in one sample sequenced in a study of post-analysis software for immune sequencing data. What these receptors recognize is not known. Findings of the study overall: In patients, about 5 TRBV segments were more frequent than in controls, with TRBV5-6, TRBV5-1 and TRBV20-1 among them.

Unique-molecular-identifier-tagged TCR beta cDNA libraries were used. From the PCR reads, TCRdb called clonotypes with MiXCR, one entry per CDR3 protein. The sample records about 770,000 distinct CDR3 sequences, around 46% being singletons. The specimen sequenced was blood. These receptors came from a girl aged 5-17 years with multiple sclerosis.

This chain uses TRBV6-5 with TRBJ2-1, with 11 bases matching TRBD2. Germline CDR1 and CDR2: MNHEY and SVGAGI. V lost 9 bases to trimming and J lost 8 bases; unmatched junction nucleotides: 12. CDR3 length: 15 amino acids. In nucleotides, the CDR3 is TGTGCCAGAGCCGGGCGACTAGCGGGACTGGATGAGCAGTTCTTC. It encodes CARAGRLAGLDEQFF.

The rearrangement links TRBV5-1 to TRBJ1-2; no clear D gene. V was pared by 0 bases and J by 4 bases, with 10 bases between. The length of the CDR3 is 14 residues. The germline V gene encodes CDR1 SGHRS and CDR2 YFSETQ. The CDR3 DNA sequence: TGCGCCAGCAGCTTGGTTGCAGCCGGCTATGGCTACACCTTC. Translating it yields CASSLVAAGYGYTF.

The V and J genes are TRBV28 and TRBJ2-2, with D possibly TRBD2 on 5 matching bases. The length of the CDR3 is 16 residues. Germline V CDR1 and CDR2: MDHEN, SYDVKM. Trimming pared 8 bases from V and 2 bases from J, leaving 18 bases between. CDR3 in DNA: TGTGCCAGCGGGTCCCTAGCCAGCGTTAACACCGGGGAGCTGTTTTTT. It specifies CASGSLASVNTGELFF. Combining the CDR3 with reference TRBV28 and TRBJ2-2 gives the whole variable domain DVKVTQSSRYLVKRTGEKVFLECVQDMDHENMFWYRQDPGLGLRLIYFSYDVKMKEKGDIPEGYSVSREKKERFSLILESASTNQTSMYLCASGSLASVNTGELFFGEGSRLTVL.

The genes are TRBV20-1 and TRBJ1-2; 10 bases are shared with TRBD1. CDR1 is DFQATT, CDR2 SNEGSKA, per germline (reference sequence). The CDR3 is made up of 14 amino acids. The J segment lost 0 bases and the V segment lost 4 bases, leaving 2 bases of the junction unmatched. The CDR3 DNA is TGCAGTGCTACGGACAGGGGGTCTAACTATGGCTACACCTTC. Its protein product is CSATDRGSNYGYTF.

The table lists this clonotype with a few counts. J is TRBJ2-4 and V is TRBV4-3; D gene ambiguous. The germline gives CDR1 LGHNA, CDR2 YSLEER. The CDR3 is 20 residues long. With 0 bases removed from V and 0 bases from J, the gap between germline ends came to 21 bases. CDR3 amino acids: CASSQDLGQIGQLAKNIQYF. CDR3 nucleotides: TGCGCCAGCAGCCAAGATCTTGGGCAGATCGGGCAACTAGCCAAAAACATTCAGTACTTC.

V is TRBV6-2 or TRBV6-3 and J is TRBJ2-1; D call uncertain. This CDR3 has 16 residues. Germline CDR1 is MNHEY and CDR2 is SVGEGT. The V end was cut by 5 bases, the J end by 5 bases, with 19 bases between. The DNA for the CDR3 is TGTGCCAGCAGTCTACCTAGGGCGATGGGCCACAATGAGCAGTTCTTC. Translated: CASSLPRAMGHNEQFF.

The rearrangement links TRBV30 to TRBJ2-3, with 10 nucleotides matching TRBD2. After removal of 1 base from V and 1 base from J, the junction contained 2 bases not matched to a gene. CDR1 is GTSNPN and CDR2 is SVGIG in the germline V gene (reference sequence). The CDR3 length is 15 residues. The CDR3 region is CAWSAGTSGTDTQYF. The CDR3 bases are TGTGCCTGGAGTGCCGGGACTAGCGGCACAGATACGCAGTATTTT.

This sequence joins TRBV11-2 and TRBJ2-1; TRBD2 is a possible D gene (5 bases). The CDR3 extends over 16 amino acids. CDR1 is SGHAT and CDR2 is FQNNGV in the germline V gene. Trimming left V 1 base short and J 4 bases short, with 14 bases between. The CDR3 DNA is TGTGCCAGCAGCTTAGTATTGAGCGGAAATTACAATGAGCAGTTCTTC. This encodes CASSLVLSGNYNEQFF.

In its sample, this clonotype was seen a few times. The rearrangement links TRBV20-1 to TRBJ2-5; D remains unclear. The end of the DNA is better explained by TRBJ2-7, so the J call may be wrong. Germline V gene lookup returns CDR1 DFQATT and CDR2 SNEGSKA (reference sequence). This CDR3 region has 11 residues. In DNA form, the CDR3 reads TGCAGTGTTCCGACGGAATACGAGCAGTACTTC. This sequence encodes CSVPTEYEQYF.

The rearrangement joins TRBV6-5 to TRBJ2-5, with TRBD1 matching 9 bases. Germline values: CDR1 MNHEY, CDR2 SVGAGI. V trimming: 4 bases; J trimming: 2 bases; junction bases outside the gene matches: 8. The length of the CDR3 is 16 residues. This chain's CDR3 is CASSWGPGQGQETQYF. CDR3 DNA: TGTGCCAGCAGTTGGGGACCGGGACAGGGTCAAGAGACCCAGTACTTC.

The CDR3 protein is CASRERGSLYEQYF. DNA of the CDR3: TGCGCCAGCAGGGAGCGGGGCTCACTCTACGAGCAGTACTTC. The chain recombines TRBV10-2 with TRBJ2-7; 7 bases are a match to TRBD2. From germline, CDR1 is WSHSY and CDR2 SAAADI. V shed 6 bases and J 3 bases; nucleotides not matched to a gene: 8. CDR3 length equals 14 residues.

The rearrangement uses TRBV12-3 or TRBV12-4 and TRBJ1-4, with TRBD1 identical over 9 bases. CDR3 size: 13 residues. V dropped 6 bases and J dropped 6; count of bases not matched to a gene: 2. CDR3 bases: TGTGCCAGCAGGACAGGGGGGGATGAAAAACTGTTTTTT. Translating gives CASRTGGDEKLFF.

The chain recombines TRBV2 with TRBJ1-1; 8 nucleotides align to TRBD1. After removal of 8 bases from V and 7 bases from J, the junction contained 9 bases not matched to a gene. The V gene's germline CDR1 is SNHLY and CDR2 FYNNEI. The CDR3 extends over 13 amino acids. This chain's CDR3 is CASSPGGTGEAFF. Here the CDR3 DNA reads TGTGCCAGCTCCCCTGGGGGGACAGGTGAAGCTTTCTTT. Filled out from reference TRBV2 and TRBJ1-1, the complete variable domain reads EPEVTQTPSHQVTQMGQEVILRCVPISNHLYFYWYRQILGQKVEFLVSFYNNEISEKSEIFDDQFSVERPDGSNFTLKIRSTKLEDSAMYFCASSPGGTGEAFFGQGTRLTVV.

The sample holds a few counts of this clonotype. The chain joins TRBV10-3 to TRBJ2-3, with a possible D match to TRBD2 (6 bases). CDR1 is ENHRY and CDR2 is SYGVKD in the germline V gene. V was trimmed by 7 bases and J by 0 bases, leaving 8 bases between them. The CDR3 is 13 amino acids. CDR3 region: CAIKEGSTDTQYF. The CDR3 region has the DNA TGTGCCATCAAGGAGGGAAGCACAGATACGCAGTATTTT.

The rearrangement links TRBV4-3 to TRBJ2-5, with D maybe TRBD2 (5 bases). V gave up 0 bases and J gave up 1 base, with 15 bases separating them. Germline CDR1 is LGHNA and CDR2 is YSLEER. The CDR3 is 17 residues long. CDR3: CASSQDTRGRSQETQYF. The CDR3 DNA reads as TGCGCCAGCAGCCAAGATACTCGGGGTCGGTCCCAAGAGACCCAGTACTTC.

This clonotype was seen a few times. V is TRBV12-3 or TRBV12-4 and J is TRBJ2-7, with TRBD2 identical over 13 bases. CDR3 size: 17 residues. Trimming removed 5 bases from V and 2 bases from J; junction bases left unmatched: 9. CDR3 in DNA: TGTGCCAGCAGTGGGGGGACTAGCGGGAAAAGGGCCTACGAGCAGTACTTC. Amino acid sequence: CASSGGTSGKRAYEQYF.

The rearrangement uses TRBV20-1 and TRBJ1-6; D unresolved. Trimming took off 1 base at V and 3 bases at J, with 13 bases between the two ends. The germline V gene encodes CDR1 DFQATT and CDR2 SNEGSKA (reference sequence). The CDR3 runs 16 residues. This chain's CDR3 is CSARVVEEYYNSPLHF. CDR3 DNA: TGCAGTGCTAGAGTTGTGGAAGAATACTATAATTCACCCCTCCACTTT.

As DNA, the CDR3 is TGTGCCAGCACCTCCTTGGCGCACAGCTCCTACAATGAGCAGTTCTTC. This codes for CASTSLAHSSYNEQFF. This chain uses TRBV5-5 with TRBJ2-1; unclear D gene. The CDR3 is 16 amino acids. Per the germline V gene, CDR1 is SGHKS and CDR2 is YYEKEE (reference sequence). V was pared by 6 bases and J by 0 bases, with 16 bases between.